This T cell receptor (beta chain) appears in the sequencing data of a study of T cell repertoires in cytomegalovirus infection. Comment on this clonotype: As yet, its antigen is unknown.

From germline, CDR1 is MNHNS and CDR2 SASEGT. With V trimmed by 6 bases and J by 2 bases, 9 bases remained unmatched. The CDR3 covers 15 residues. TCRdb recomputed calls from the reads with MiXCR, one row per CDR3 protein. The table has 350,000 to 400,000 distinct CDR3 sequences, roughly 36% seen once. The genes are TRBV6-1 and TRBJ1-2, with 7 bases aligning to TRBD1. This clonotype was sampled from a human donor in good health (CMV status not recorded). Some clones in this sample may be carry-over from other donors' samples. The sample here was cultured PBMCs, taken from culture after CMV antigen stimulation. This CDR3 reads CASSLDRAGNYGYTF. The CDR3 coding sequence is TGTGCCAGCAGCCTTGACAGGGCAGGCAACTATGGCTACACCTTC.